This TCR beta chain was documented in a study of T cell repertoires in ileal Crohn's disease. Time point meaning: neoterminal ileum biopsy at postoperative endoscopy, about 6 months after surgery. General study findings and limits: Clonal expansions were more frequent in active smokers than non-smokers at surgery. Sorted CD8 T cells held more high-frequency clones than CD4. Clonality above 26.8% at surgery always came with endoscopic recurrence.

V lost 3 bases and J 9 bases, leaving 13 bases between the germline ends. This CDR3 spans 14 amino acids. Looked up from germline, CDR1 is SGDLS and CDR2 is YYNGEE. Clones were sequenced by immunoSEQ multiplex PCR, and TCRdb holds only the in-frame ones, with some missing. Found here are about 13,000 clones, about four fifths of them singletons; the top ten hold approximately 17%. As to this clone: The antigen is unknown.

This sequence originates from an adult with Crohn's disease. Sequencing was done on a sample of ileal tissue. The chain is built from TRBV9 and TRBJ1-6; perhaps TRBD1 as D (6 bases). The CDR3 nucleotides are TGTGCCAGCAGCGGGGGGACAAAGGGTTCACCCCTCCACTTT. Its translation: CASSGGTKGSPLHF.